One T cell receptor (beta chain) is described in this entry. What it recognizes is unknown. The data were taken from a study of T cells in Graves' hyperthyroidism and ophthalmopathy. Study-level findings and limits: Blood also showed most of the thyroid clonotypes that were expanded above 0.001. Ophthalmopathy, which appeared later, was predicted by the model a median about 6 months before onset.

The junction had 8 bases not matched to a gene; V was cut back by 0 bases and J by 3 bases. The CDR3 has 16 amino acids. Germline CDR1 and CDR2: DFQATT and SNEGSKA (reference sequence). Clinicians diagnosed patients from clinical symptoms, serum thyroxine and TRAb, thyroid ultrasound and orbital computed tomography. Amplification of TCR beta CDR3 regions used RNA as the template. In the first-round RT-PCR of the TCR CDR3, the HTBI primer set was used. TCRdb analysed the multiplex PCR reads with MiXCR anew, one entry per CDR3 protein. Of about 290,000 distinct CDR3 sequences listed, around 15% were seen once; the top ten hold approximately 7.9%.

Sequenced input: blood. The clonotype comes from a woman aged 40 to 50 with Graves' hyperthyroidism. This chain uses TRBV20-1 with TRBJ1-5, with 7 positions matching TRBD1. The CDR3 here is CSAREKGALTNQPQHF. The CDR3 DNA follows: TGCAGTGCTAGAGAAAAGGGGGCGCTGACCAATCAGCCCCAGCATTTT.